Listed below are T cell receptor beta chains from one sample, sequenced in a study of neurological immune-mediated disorders. MiXCR was run by TCRdb on the 5' RACE reads, yielding one entry per CDR3 protein. The table lists roughly 50,000 distinct CDR3 sequences, 20% to 30% of them singletons. What was sequenced was PBMCs. Every receptor here comes from a woman aged 70-85 years in good health. Each CDR3 is given with its conserved first and last residue. The D gene is left open where the match is weak. Clone size, where shown, is once, few, many, or a class for clones that have expanded.

V gene	D gene	clone size	J gene	CDR3 DNA	CDR3 protein
TRBV11-3	.	medium-sized	TRBJ2-1	TGTGCCAGCAGCCCCTCTAGCGAGAGCTACAATGAGCAGTTCTTC	CASSPSSESYNEQFF
TRBV28	.	.	TRBJ2-7	TGTGCCAGCAGTGGGAAAACAAGCTCCTACGAGCAGTACTTC	CASSGKTSSYEQYF
TRBV28	.	many	TRBJ1-3	TGTGCCAGCAAGCGGAACACCATATATTTT	CASKRNTIYF
TRBV9	TRBD1	.	TRBJ2-7	TGTGCCAGCAGCGTCCAGGGGGTCCCCTACGAGCAGTACTTC	CASSVQGVPYEQYF
TRBV7-8	TRBD2	.	TRBJ2-3	TGTGCCAGCAGCTTAGGGGGACTAGTCCCTGCAGATACGCAGTATTTT	CASSLGGLVPADTQYF
TRBV12-3/TRBV12-4	TRBD1	many	TRBJ2-1	TGTGCCAGCAGTCCGGGACAGGGGTTCTTGGTTGGGCAGTTCTTC	CASSPGQGFLVGQFF
TRBV4-2	TRBD2	many	TRBJ2-4	TGTGCCAGCAGCCACGAACTAGCGGGAGATGTTAACATTCAGTACTTC	CASSHELAGDVNIQYF
TRBV29-1	.	few	TRBJ2-5	TGCAGCGTTGAGGCAGGGCCAGGAGGTGAGACCCAGTACTTC	CSVEAGPGGETQYF
TRBV5-1	.	many	TRBJ2-7	TGCGCCAGCAGCTTGGATGCTAGTGACCCCCACGAGCAGTACTTC	CASSLDASDPHEQYF
TRBV20-1	.	many	TRBJ1-1	TGCAGTGCTATGAACCCCCAGACGGGAGCTTTCTTT	CSAMNPQTGAFF
TRBV20-1	.	many	TRBJ2-2	TGCAGTGCTAGAACTCCTTTCACCGGGGAGCTGTTTTTT	CSARTPFTGELFF
TRBV15	TRBD1	many	TRBJ2-3	TGTGCCACCAGTAAGAGGCGGGGGACAGGGGGTGATACGCAGTATTTT	CATSKRRGTGGDTQYF
TRBV2	TRBD1	many	TRBJ1-1	TGTGCCAGCAGCCGTGAAGGGGGCACGGCTGAAGCTTTCTTT	CASSREGGTAEAFF
TRBV20-1	TRBD2	many	TRBJ2-7	TGCAGTGCTAGGCCTAGCGGGCGACTCGAGCAGTACTTC	CSARPSGRLEQYF
TRBV7-2	.	.	TRBJ1-5	TGTGCCAGCAGCTTAGTTGGGGCAGGTAGCAATCAGCCCCAGCATTTT	CASSLVGAGSNQPQHF
TRBV5-1	.	many	TRBJ1-5	TGCGCCAGCAGCCCGGACAGCAATCAGCCCCAGCATTTT	CASSPDSNQPQHF
TRBV20-1	.	many	TRBJ2-3	TGCAGTGCTAGCTCGGGAGCGGGAGATACGCAGTATTTT	CSASSGAGDTQYF
TRBV15	.	many	TRBJ1-4	TGTGCCACCAGCAGAGATAAGGGGACGGACAGAACAACTAATGAAAAACTGTTTTTT	CATSRDKGTDRTTNEKLFF
TRBV7-9	TRBD2	.	TRBJ2-1	TGTGCCAGCAGCTCGGGACTAGCGGGAGAGGATGAGCAGTTCTTC	CASSSGLAGEDEQFF
TRBV6-6	.	many	TRBJ2-7	TGTGCCAGCAGCCAGGCCAGGAGCAGGTACGAGCAGTACTTC	CASSQARSRYEQYF
TRBV10-3	.	.	TRBJ2-1	TGTGCCATCAGTGAAGAGGGACGGGGCAATGAGCAGTTCTTC	CAISEEGRGNEQFF
TRBV7-2	TRBD2	.	TRBJ2-3	TGTGCCAGCAGCTCGCGGACTAGCGGTAGCACAGATACGCAGTATTTT	CASSSRTSGSTDTQYF
TRBV20-1	.	many	TRBJ2-3	TGCAGTGCTAGAGGCCCCGGGGCGCCCAGCACAGATACGCAGTATTTT	CSARGPGAPSTDTQYF
TRBV5-1	.	few	TRBJ2-1	TGCGCCAGCAGCTTTGCGAAGGGGAGCTCCTACAATGAGCAGTTCTTC	CASSFAKGSSYNEQFF
TRBV28	.	many	TRBJ2-1	TGTGCCACCGGGACCCCTCTCAACTCCTACAATGAGCAGTTCTTC	CATGTPLNSYNEQFF
TRBV5-1	.	many	TRBJ2-1	TGCGCCAGCAGCCAGGGGACCCACAATGAGCAGTTCTTC	CASSQGTHNEQFF
TRBV7-3	TRBD2	many	TRBJ2-1	TGTGCCAGCAGCGTAGCGGGAGGCCATCAGTTCTTC	CASSVAGGHQFF
TRBV5-1	TRBD1	many	TRBJ2-7	TGCGCCAGCAGAGGGCAGGGGGCGGGCTACGAGCAGTACTTC	CASRGQGAGYEQYF
TRBV6-1	.	.	TRBJ1-1	TGTGCCAGCAGTGGAAGATCGTCTGAAGCTTTCTTT	CASSGRSSEAFF
TRBV5-1	TRBD1	.	TRBJ2-2	TGCGCCAGCAGTGATCAGGGGGCGCCTGGGGAGCTGTTTTTT	CASSDQGAPGELFF
TRBV12-3/TRBV12-4	.	many	TRBJ1-2	TGTGCCAGCAAATTTCGGGCTGACTATGGCTACACCTTC	CASKFRADYGYTF